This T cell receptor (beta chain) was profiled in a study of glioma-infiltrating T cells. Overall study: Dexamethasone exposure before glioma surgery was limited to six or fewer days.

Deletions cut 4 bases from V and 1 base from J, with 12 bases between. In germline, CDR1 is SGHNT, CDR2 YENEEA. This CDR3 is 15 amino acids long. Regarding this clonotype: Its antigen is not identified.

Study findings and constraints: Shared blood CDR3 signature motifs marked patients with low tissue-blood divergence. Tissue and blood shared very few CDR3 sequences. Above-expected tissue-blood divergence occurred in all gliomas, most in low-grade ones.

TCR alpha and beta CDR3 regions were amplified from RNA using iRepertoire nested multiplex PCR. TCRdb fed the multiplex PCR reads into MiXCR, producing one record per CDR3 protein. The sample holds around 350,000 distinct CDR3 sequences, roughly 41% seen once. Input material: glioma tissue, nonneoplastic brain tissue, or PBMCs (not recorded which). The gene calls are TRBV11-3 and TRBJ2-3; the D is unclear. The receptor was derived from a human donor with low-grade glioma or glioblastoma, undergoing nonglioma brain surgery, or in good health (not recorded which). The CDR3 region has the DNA TGTGCCAGCAGCTCTCGGATCGGACGCACAGATACGCAGTATTTT. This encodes CASSSRIGRTDTQYF.